This TCR beta chain was identified in a study of cytomegalovirus exposure and HLA in healthy donors. This clone has a single count. Its antigen is not identified. The PCR ran on 60 Vbeta and 13 Jbeta primers. TCRdb keeps only in-frame clones here, not all; method: immunoSEQ multiplex PCR. The top ten clones hold roughly 10% of a sample with under 75,000 clones, around 70% of them seen once. The germline V gene has CDR1 SGHVS and CDR2 FQNEAQ. Trimming took 3 bases from V and 4 from J, leaving 16 bases between them. The CDR3 sequence is 16 residues long. Unrecorded immune exposures were likely, despite nominal health at sampling. Study-wide results and limits: In a later analysis, CMV-associated beta chains were mostly HLA-associated, it appeared. It was approximately 150 TCR beta chains that were listed as cytomegalovirus-associated. Diagnosis of cytomegalovirus status made by the classifier reportedly showed high specificity and sensitivity.

Sequencing was carried out using PBMCs. The TCR sequence derives from a human donor in good health. The chain has TRBV7-8 and TRBJ2-1, with D possibly TRBD2 on 5 matching bases. Here the CDR3 DNA reads TGTGCCAGCAGCTTGAGGGCCCAAAATACTTACAATGAGCAGTTCTTC. This translates into CASSLRAQNTYNEQFF.